This T cell receptor beta chain was captured in a study of shared clonotypes between healthy human individuals. Turning to the study itself: Each donor's CD4 naive and CD4 memory cells filled three plates apiece, CD8 naive two, and CD8 memory one.

Study-level findings and limits: Shared across a few donors were about 4.8% of the naive CD4 clonotypes. Relative to memory subsets, naive subsets generally showed larger estimated richness.

Germline CDR1 MNHEY, CDR2 SVGAGI. The CDR3 runs to 15 residues. V was pared by 4 bases and J by 9 bases, with 12 bases of the junction left unmatched. About this clone: Antigen: not known.

Method: immunoSEQ multiplex PCR; TCRdb's copy keeps in-frame clones and lacks some. The repertoire has 2 million to 2.5 million clones, 85% to 95% of them found once; the top ten carry over 1.5%. CD45RO negativity and positive selection for CCR7 defined naive CD8 cells, a population that excluded terminally differentiated effector memory CD45RA+ cells. Healthy and HIV-negative, the adult donors had no recent acute infections or vaccinations. The V call is TRBV6-5, the J call TRBJ1-5; 7 bases map to TRBD1. Sequencing used naive CD8+ T cells from PBMCs. The receptor's source is a man between 18 and 29 years old in good health. Some clones in this sample may be carry-over from other donors' samples. CDR3 bases: TGTGCCAGCAGTTGGTCGACAGGGAGGCTGCGGCCCCAGCATTTT. Its translation: CASSWSTGRLRPQHF.